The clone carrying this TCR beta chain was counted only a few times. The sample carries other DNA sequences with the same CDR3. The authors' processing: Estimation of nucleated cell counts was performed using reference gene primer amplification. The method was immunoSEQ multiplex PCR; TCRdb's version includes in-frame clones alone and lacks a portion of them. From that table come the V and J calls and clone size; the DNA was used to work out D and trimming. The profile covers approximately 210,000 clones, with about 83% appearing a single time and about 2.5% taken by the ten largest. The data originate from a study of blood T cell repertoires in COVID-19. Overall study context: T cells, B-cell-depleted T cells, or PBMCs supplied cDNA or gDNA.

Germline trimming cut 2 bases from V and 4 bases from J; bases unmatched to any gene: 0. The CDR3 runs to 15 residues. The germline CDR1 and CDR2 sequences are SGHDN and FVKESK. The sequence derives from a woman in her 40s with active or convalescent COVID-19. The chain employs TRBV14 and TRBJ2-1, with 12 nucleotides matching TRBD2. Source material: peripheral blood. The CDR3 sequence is CASSQLAGGYNEQFF. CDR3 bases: TGTGCCAGCAGCCAACTAGCGGGAGGGTACAATGAGCAGTTCTTC.